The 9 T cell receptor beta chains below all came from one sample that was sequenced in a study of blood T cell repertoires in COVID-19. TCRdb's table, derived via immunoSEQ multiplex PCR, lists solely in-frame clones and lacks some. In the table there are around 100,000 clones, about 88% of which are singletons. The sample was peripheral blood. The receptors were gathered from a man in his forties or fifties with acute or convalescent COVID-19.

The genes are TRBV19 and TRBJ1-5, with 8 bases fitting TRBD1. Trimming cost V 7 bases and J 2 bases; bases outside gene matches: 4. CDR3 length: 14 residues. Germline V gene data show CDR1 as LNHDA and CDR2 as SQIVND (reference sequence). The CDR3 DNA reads TGTGCCAGTATCTCAGGGGGCGGCAATCAGCCCCAGCATTTT. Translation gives CASISGGGNQPQHF.

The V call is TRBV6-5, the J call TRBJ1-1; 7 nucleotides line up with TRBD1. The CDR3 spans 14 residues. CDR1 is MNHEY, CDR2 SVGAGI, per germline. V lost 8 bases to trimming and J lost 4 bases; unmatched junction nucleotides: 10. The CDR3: CASFRTGASTEAFF. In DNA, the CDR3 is TGTGCCAGCTTTCGGACAGGAGCAAGCACTGAAGCTTTCTTT.

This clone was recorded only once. Here the CDR3 DNA reads TGTGCCAGCAGCACCCGGGACAGGGGTTTGAGCGAGCAGTACTTC. Translation: CASSTRDRGLSEQYF. The chain recombines TRBV7-2 with TRBJ2-7, with 10 nucleotides matching TRBD1. The CDR3 sequence is 15 residues long. The V and J ends lost 5 bases and 6 bases, in that order; junction bases with no gene match: 10. CDR1 and CDR2 (germline): SGHTA, FQGNSA.

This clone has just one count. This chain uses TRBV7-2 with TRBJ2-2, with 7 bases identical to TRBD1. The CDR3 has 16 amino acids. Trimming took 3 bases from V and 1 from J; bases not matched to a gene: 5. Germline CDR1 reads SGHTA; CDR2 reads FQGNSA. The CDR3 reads CASSFTGTVNTGELFF. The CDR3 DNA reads TGTGCCAGCAGCTTTACCGGGACAGTGAACACCGGGGAGCTGTTTTTT.

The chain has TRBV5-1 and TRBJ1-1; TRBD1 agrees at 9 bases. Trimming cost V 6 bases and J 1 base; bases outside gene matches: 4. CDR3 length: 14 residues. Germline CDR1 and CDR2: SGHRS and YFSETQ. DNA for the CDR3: TGCGCCAGCACCCGGACAGGGGCGAACACTGAAGCTTTCTTT. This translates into CASTRTGANTEAFF.

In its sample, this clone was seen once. This CDR3 is CASSFHLWRDEQFF. The CDR3 region has the DNA TGTGCCAGCAGCTTCCACCTCTGGCGGGATGAGCAGTTCTTC. J is TRBJ2-1 and V is TRBV11-1; weak D call: TRBD2 (5 bases). The germline V and J ends were trimmed by 3 bases and 8 bases, with 14 bases remaining between them. The CDR3 loop spans 14 amino acids. Looked up from germline, CDR1 is SGHAT and CDR2 is FQDESV (reference sequence).

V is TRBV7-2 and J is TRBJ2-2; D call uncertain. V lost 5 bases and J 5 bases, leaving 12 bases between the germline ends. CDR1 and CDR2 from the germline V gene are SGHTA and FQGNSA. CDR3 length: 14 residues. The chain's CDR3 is CASSPLGWTGELFF. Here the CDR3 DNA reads TGTGCCAGCAGCCCACTCGGGTGGACCGGGGAGCTGTTTTTT.

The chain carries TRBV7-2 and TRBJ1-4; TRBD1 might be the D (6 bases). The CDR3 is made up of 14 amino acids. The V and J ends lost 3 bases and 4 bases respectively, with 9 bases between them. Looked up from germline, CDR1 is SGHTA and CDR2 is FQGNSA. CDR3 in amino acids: CASSLDSFNEKLFF. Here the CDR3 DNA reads TGTGCCAGCAGCTTGGACAGCTTTAATGAAAAACTGTTTTTT.

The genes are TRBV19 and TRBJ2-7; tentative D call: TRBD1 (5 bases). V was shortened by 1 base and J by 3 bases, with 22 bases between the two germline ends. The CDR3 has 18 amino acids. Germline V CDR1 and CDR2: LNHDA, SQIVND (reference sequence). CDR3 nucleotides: TGTGCCAGTAGTATAGTAATTCGAGGCAGGGAAAAAAGCTACGAGCAGTACTTC. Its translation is CASSIVIRGREKSYEQYF.